This T cell receptor beta chain originates from a study of T cell responses to AZD1222 COVID-19 vaccine. About the study: The study pooled second doses at about 4 or about 12 weeks.

A note on this clone: Antigen specificity is unknown.

Overall study findings and caveats: Baseline serostatus was positive in only a handful of AZD1222 recipients. The sample set comprised mostly white British donors with more females, and clonal diversity was possibly underestimated. Targeting of unmutated variant regions was reportedly seen in nearly half of spike-specific TCRs.

The CDR3 is 14 residues long. Per the germline V gene, CDR1 is MNHNS and CDR2 is SASEGT. V gave up 3 bases and J gave up 4 bases, with 12 bases separating them. Assay used: immunoSEQ multiplex PCR; TCRdb lists only in-frame clones, some missing. The table shows under 110,000 clones, with roughly 90% occurring only once. This chain uses TRBV6-1 with TRBJ1-2; D is unclear. The clonotype was recovered from an adult in good health. This specimen was peripheral blood, taken on day 0 of AZD1222 vaccination. The CDR3 reads CASSDLYSIYGYTF. The CDR3 nucleotides read TGTGCCAGCAGTGATCTCTATAGCATCTATGGCTACACCTTC.